The source of this TCR beta chain is a study of brain T cells in children with intractable seizures. The CDR3 runs 14 residues. Germline loops: CDR1 MNHEY, CDR2 SMNVEV (reference sequence). V shed 8 bases and J shed 9 bases, with 17 bases lying between them. The assay was immunoSEQ multiplex PCR, and TCRdb's table has in-frame clones only and misses some. Of roughly 120,000 clones listed, 85% to 95% are singletons. Surgery cases with the highest brain T cell transcript signatures were chosen for sequencing. Study results and caveats: Patients' HCMV serostatus was unknown; virus specificity rests on CDR3 similarity alone.

About this clone itself: Its antigen remains unknown.

The sample in question was peripheral blood, obtained at surgery. The clonotype originates from a boy younger than two with hemimegalencephaly and intractable seizures. The J gene is TRBJ1-6, the V gene TRBV27; D might be TRBD1 (5 bases). The CDR3 spells CASRQHLLISPLHF. CDR3 coding DNA: TGTGCCAGCCGACAGCACCTCTTAATTTCACCCCTCCACTTT.